Listed below are T cell receptor beta chains from one sample, sequenced in a study of identical twins. TCRdb reanalysed the 5' RACE reads using MiXCR and keeps one entry per CDR3 protein. The sample lists 400,000 to 650,000 distinct CDR3 sequences; less than 25% were seen once. These data also formed part of another study, on T cells expressing NK-cell markers.

What was sequenced was CD4+ T cells sorted from blood. The receptors originated from a woman aged 18-35 years in good health. The CDR3 runs from the conserved cysteine through the conserved F or W. The D gene is left open where the match is weak. The listing skips clone size in some rows; elsewhere it reads once, few, many or a size class.

cdr3_length,v_call,clone_size,j_call,d_call,cdr3_nt,cdr3_aa
15,TRBV7-9,NA,TRBJ2-5,NA,TGTGCCAGCAGCTTCCACGGCGGGGTTCAAGAGACCCAGTACTTC,CASSFHGGVQETQYF
15,TRBV9,NA,TRBJ2-3,NA,TGTGCCAGCAGCGTAGGCGGCATCGACACAGATACGCAGTATTTT,CASSVGGIDTDTQYF
15,TRBV5-1,few,TRBJ2-1,NA,TGCGCCAGCAGCCCGGGACTTGAATACTACAATGAGCAGTTCTTC,CASSPGLEYYNEQFF
13,TRBV7-2,NA,TRBJ2-3,NA,TGTGCCAGCAAAATAGGGGGCACAGATACGCAGTATTTT,CASKIGGTDTQYF
13,TRBV12-3/TRBV12-4,NA,TRBJ2-7,NA,TGTGCCAGCAGGGCAGAGGAAGGATACGAGCAGTACTTC,CASRAEEGYEQYF
14,TRBV29-1,few,TRBJ1-1,NA,TGCAGCGTTGCCAACAGGGCTACTGAGGGTGAAGCTTTCTTT,CSVANRATEGEAFF
17,TRBV10-3,few,TRBJ1-1,TRBD1,TGTGCCATCAGTGAACCCGCAAACAGGGGAGTAAGGACTGAAGCTTTCTTT,CAISEPANRGVRTEAFF
12,TRBV20-1,many,TRBJ2-5,NA,TGCAGTGCTAGGGCAGGGCTAGAGACCCAGTACTTC,CSARAGLETQYF
13,TRBV29-1,NA,TRBJ2-1,TRBD1,TGCAGTCAGCGGACAGGTTTTTTCAATGAGCAGTTCTTC,CSQRTGFFNEQFF
15,TRBV7-2,NA,TRBJ2-3,TRBD2,TGTGCCAGCAGCATACAGGCGGGGGGGACGGATACGCAGTATTTT,CASSIQAGGTDTQYF
13,TRBV7-3,NA,TRBJ1-1,NA,TGTGCCAGCAGCTCCGAAGTGAACACTGAAGCTTTCTTT,CASSSEVNTEAFF
14,TRBV7-2,few,TRBJ2-3,NA,TGTGCCAGCAGCTTAACTAGTTTCCCAGATACGCAGTATTTT,CASSLTSFPDTQYF
12,TRBV25-1,few,TRBJ2-1,NA,TGTGCCAGCAGTGATCGGGGGAATGAGCAGTTCTTC,CASSDRGNEQFF
14,TRBV20-1,NA,TRBJ1-1,NA,TGCAGTGCTAGAGATCAGGGTGTCCACACTGAAGCTTTCTTT,CSARDQGVHTEAFF
15,TRBV3-1,NA,TRBJ2-5,TRBD1,TGTGCCAGCAGACATGGGACAGCCTCTGAAGAGACCCAGTACTTC,CASRHGTASEETQYF